This TCR beta chain appears in the sequencing data of a study of T-cell reconstitution after alpha-beta-depleted transplantation in children. The TCRbeta library was prepared with unique molecular identifiers. TCRdb ran MiXCR on the PCR reads and lists one entry per CDR3 protein. Among around 400,000 distinct CDR3 sequences listed, 11% were seen once. V was pared by 4 bases and J by 7 bases, with 11 bases of the junction left unmatched. This CDR3 has 15 residues. Germline V gene sequence: CDR1 PRHDT, CDR2 FYEKMQ (reference sequence). This sample comprised PBMCs from the stem cell graft donor, obtained from the stem cell graft. The chain employs TRBV13 and TRBJ1-2; the match to TRBD1 covers 8 bases. The TCR sequence derives from a human donor who donated a stem cell graft to a child with acute myeloid leukemia. This CDR3 is CASSYGDRQMVGYTF. The CDR3 coding sequence is TGTGCCAGCAGCTACGGGGACAGGCAAATGGTTGGCTACACCTTC.